The 27 T cell receptor beta chains presented below share a single source sample, sequenced in a study of blood T cells in healthy people across ages. Using a J-beta primer mix together with a sample-barcoded 5' primer, a second PCR was run for roughly 7 to 12 cycles. TCRdb redid the calling of the 5' RACE reads with MiXCR, one entry per CDR3 protein. The table has around 1.5 million distinct CDR3 sequences, approximately 63% seen once; the top ten hold about 6.3%. Material: blood. These receptors originate from a young man in good health.

V gene TRBV7-2 combines with J gene TRBJ2-1, with 8 nucleotides matching TRBD2. CDR3 length equals 16 residues. The V segment lost 3 bases and the J segment 5 bases; nucleotides outside the gene matches: 9. The V gene's germline CDR1 is SGHTA and CDR2 FQGNSA. As DNA, the CDR3 is TGTGCCAGCAGCTTGCTTCGGGGGGGGTCCCACAATGAGCAGTTCTTC. It is translated as CASSLLRGGSHNEQFF.

The rearrangement joins TRBV4-1 to TRBJ1-4; possibly TRBD1 for D (6 bases). The V gene lost 0 bases and the J gene lost 4 bases, with 15 bases spanning the gap. The CDR3 runs 17 residues. Per germline, CDR1 MGHRA and CDR2 YSYEKL. The CDR3 sequence: CASSQDRGQTRNEKLFF. The DNA for the CDR3 is TGCGCCAGCAGCCAAGACCGAGGACAGACCCGTAATGAAAAACTGTTTTTT.

J is TRBJ2-5 and V is TRBV6-6; D tentatively reads TRBD1 or TRBD2 (5 bases each). The CDR3 is made up of 16 amino acids. The germline V gene encodes CDR1 MNHNY and CDR2 SVGAGI (reference sequence). V lost 7 bases, J lost 1 base, and 19 bases lay in between. The CDR3 loop is CASTLRGSGPQETQYF. For the CDR3, the DNA is TGTGCCAGCACCTTACGGGGATCGGGGCCCCAAGAGACCCAGTACTTC.

The gene calls are TRBV5-1 and TRBJ2-1; D not resolved. The CDR3 consists of 11 residues. V gave up 1 base and J gave up 10 bases, with 6 bases separating them. Per germline, CDR1 SGHRS and CDR2 YFSETQ. The CDR3 reads CASSLLEEQFF. CDR3 nucleotides: TGCGCCAGCAGCTTGCTTGAGGAGCAGTTCTTC.

The rearrangement uses TRBV7-2 and TRBJ2-3; TRBD1 aligns across 8 bases. V shed 4 bases, J shed 3 bases, and the junction held 9 bases outside the gene matches. Germline V gene sequence: CDR1 SGHTA, CDR2 FQGNSA. This CDR3 spans 16 amino acids. For the CDR3, the DNA is TGTGCCAGCAGCTCGGCCGGGACAGGAGTAACAGATACGCAGTATTTT. Protein: CASSSAGTGVTDTQYF.

The V gene is TRBV5-6, the J gene TRBJ2-3, with D perhaps given as TRBD1 or TRBD2 (5 bases each). Germline CDR1 is SGHDT and CDR2 is YYEEEE. Trimming stripped 3 bases from V and 4 bases from J, with 12 bases between. The CDR3 loop spans 14 amino acids. The CDR3 DNA reads TGTGCCAGCAGCTGGGACCAAGTAGCAGATACGCAGTATTTT. Translation gives CASSWDQVADTQYF.

J is TRBJ1-1 and V is TRBV12-3 or TRBV12-4; 10 bases fit TRBD1. The CDR3 extends over 17 amino acids. After removal of 5 bases from V and 0 bases from J, the junction contained 9 bases not matched to a gene. The CDR3, as DNA: TGTGCCAGCAGTAAAACGACAGGGGGCATGTTGAACACTGAAGCTTTCTTT. As protein: CASSKTTGGMLNTEAFF.

The V and J genes are TRBV6-1 and TRBJ1-1; D is undetermined. This CDR3 spans 11 amino acids. Germline lookup yields CDR1 MNHNS and CDR2 SASEGT. With 8 bases removed from V and 5 bases from J, the gap between germline ends came to 9 bases. DNA for the CDR3: TGTGCCAGCCCTGGGTATACTGAAGCTTTCTTT. Its translation is CASPGYTEAFF.

This clonotype was picked up one time. The rearrangement joins TRBV7-9 to TRBJ1-1; TRBD1 agrees at 7 bases. This CDR3 has 16 residues. Germline CDR1 is SEHNR and CDR2 is FQNEAQ (reference sequence). The V segment lost 6 bases and the J segment 1 base; nucleotides outside the gene matches: 11. This CDR3 is CASSLTPGTANTEAFF. CDR3 in DNA: TGTGCCAGCAGTCTAACCCCCGGGACAGCGAACACTGAAGCTTTCTTT.

The chain links TRBV10-3 to TRBJ1-2; the D is unclear. V was shortened by 0 bases and J by 5 bases, with 16 bases between the two germline ends. Germline loops: CDR1 ENHRY, CDR2 SYGVKD. The CDR3 has 16 amino acids. The CDR3 reads CAISESRHGLEYGYTF. CDR3 nucleotides: TGTGCCATCAGTGAGTCCAGACATGGCCTGGAGTATGGCTACACCTTC.

The table lists this clonotype with a few counts. This sequence joins TRBV6-6 and TRBJ2-7; 8 positions match TRBD2. CDR3 length: 14 residues. The germline gives CDR1 MNHNY, CDR2 SVGAGI (reference sequence). V trimming: 7 bases; J trimming: 2 bases; junction bases outside the gene matches: 7. This CDR3 is CASMGRGAPYEQYF. The CDR3 DNA is TGTGCCAGCATGGGGCGGGGGGCCCCCTACGAGCAGTACTTC.

This clonotype was observed a handful of times. The rearrangement uses TRBV24-1 and TRBJ1-6; 7 bases align to TRBD1. J gave up 9 bases and V 6 bases, and 7 bases lay outside the gene matches. CDR1 and CDR2 (germline): KGHDR, SFDVKD. This CDR3 is 14 amino acids long. The CDR3 sequence: CATSYGTDGSPLHF. The DNA for the CDR3 is TGTGCCACCAGTTACGGGACAGACGGTTCACCCCTCCACTTT.

J is TRBJ1-2 and V is TRBV7-2, with D unresolved. The CDR3 runs to 15 residues. Germline CDR1 SGHTA, CDR2 FQGNSA. V was trimmed by 1 base and J by 8 bases, leaving 17 bases between them. The CDR3 protein is CASSLGRGLLSGYTF. The CDR3 DNA reads as TGTGCCAGCAGCTTAGGTCGAGGCCTATTGTCGGGCTACACCTTC. The whole variable domain, remainder taken from reference TRBV7-2 and TRBJ1-2, is GAGVSQSPSNKVTEKGKDVELRCDPISGHTALYWYRQSLGQGLEFLIYFQGNSAPDKSGLPSDRFSAERTGGSVSTLTIQRTQQEDSAVYLCASSLGRGLLSGYTFGSGTRLTVV.

This clonotype was detected ten times or more. The chain is built from TRBV7-2 and TRBJ2-2; 11 bases fit TRBD2. Germline V gives CDR1 SGHTA, CDR2 FQGNSA. Trimming cost V 5 bases and J 6 bases; bases outside gene matches: 8. This CDR3 is built from 16 residues. CDR3 sequence: CASSPVLAGGAGELFF. In nucleotides, the CDR3 is TGTGCCAGCAGCCCGGTCCTAGCGGGGGGTGCCGGGGAGCTGTTTTTT. The full variable domain, its missing parts supplied by reference TRBV7-2 and TRBJ2-2, is GAGVSQSPSNKVTEKGKDVELRCDPISGHTALYWYRQSLGQGLEFLIYFQGNSAPDKSGLPSDRFSAERTGGSVSTLTIQRTQQEDSAVYLCASSPVLAGGAGELFFGEGSRLTVL.

The chain uses TRBV4-2 and TRBJ2-7, with 11 positions matching TRBD2. TRBJ2-5 matches the DNA end more closely, so the J call is doubtful. The germline V gene encodes CDR1 LGHNA and CDR2 YNFKEQ. This CDR3 has 17 residues. This CDR3 reads CASSQPRGLAAFETQYF. The DNA for the CDR3 is TGTGCCAGCAGCCAGCCCAGGGGACTAGCGGCCTTTGAGACCCAGTACTTC.

The genes are TRBV27 and TRBJ1-1; D is unclear. The CDR3 totals 13 residues. V was pared by 2 bases and J by 4 bases, with 8 bases between. Germline V gene data show CDR1 as MNHEY and CDR2 as SMNVEV (reference sequence). The CDR3: CASSLAQSTEAFF. CDR3 sequence (DNA): TGTGCCAGCAGTTTAGCCCAGAGCACTGAAGCTTTCTTT.

Here the CDR3 DNA reads TGCGCCAGCAGCCAAGAAGGACCCACCTACGAGCAGTACTTC. Its translation is CASSQEGPTYEQYF. The gene calls are TRBV4-1 and TRBJ2-4, with D uncertain. The J call could be wrong; TRBJ2-7 is a better fit for the DNA end. This CDR3 comprises 14 residues. The germline V gene encodes CDR1 MGHRA and CDR2 YSYEKL.

A few counts support this clonotype. This rearrangement joins TRBV5-1 to TRBJ2-5; 11 bases agree with TRBD2. The assigned J gene may be wrong: the sequence end matches TRBJ2-7 better. Germline CDR1 reads SGHRS; CDR2 reads YFSETQ. This CDR3 spans 16 amino acids. DNA of the CDR3: TGCGCCAGCAGCCCTAGCGGGAGGCTAGGATCCTACGAGCAGTACTTC. Translation: CASSPSGRLGSYEQYF.

This clonotype occurred a few times. This sequence joins TRBV7-2 and TRBJ2-1; no definite D call. CDR3 size: 14 residues. Germline CDR1 and CDR2: SGHTA and FQGNSA. The V end lost 1 base, the J end lost 6 bases, and 10 bases lay between the germline ends. The CDR3 loop reads CASSLELDINEQFF. In DNA form, the CDR3 reads TGTGCCAGCAGCTTAGAGCTAGATATCAATGAGCAGTTCTTC.

The chain recombines TRBV7-2 with TRBJ2-3; D might be TRBD1 or TRBD2, each matching 5 bases. V lost 4 bases to trimming and J lost 2 bases, with 19 bases between them. CDR3 length equals 17 residues. Germline CDR1 reads SGHTA; CDR2 reads FQGNSA. CDR3 loop: CTSSSKHRDLPTDTQYF. In DNA form, the CDR3 reads TGTACCAGCAGCTCGAAACACCGGGACCTACCCACAGATACGCAGTATTTT.

The rearrangement uses TRBV27 and TRBJ1-5, with D tentatively TRBD1 (6 bases). V was trimmed by 5 bases and J by 6 bases, leaving 11 bases between them. CDR1 and CDR2 from the germline V gene are MNHEY and SMNVEV (reference sequence). The CDR3 length is 13 residues. The CDR3 DNA reads as TGTGCCAGCAGTAAACAGGGCGGTCAGCCCCAGCATTTT. It codes for CASSKQGGQPQHF.

This clonotype was seen once. V gene TRBV9 combines with J gene TRBJ2-1, with D possibly TRBD2 on 6 matching bases. Trimming shortened V by 0 bases and J by 4 bases, and 11 bases separated the two germline ends. Germline V lookup: CDR1 SGDLS, CDR2 YYNGEE. The CDR3 runs 15 residues. The CDR3 here is CASSVDPGAYNEQFF. DNA of the CDR3: TGTGCCAGCAGCGTAGATCCGGGAGCGTACAATGAGCAGTTCTTC.

The chain recombines TRBV6-2 or TRBV6-3 with TRBJ2-3; the match to TRBD1 covers 7 bases. CDR1 MNHEY and CDR2 SVGEGT come from the germline V gene. This CDR3 is 16 amino acids long. The junction had 20 bases not matched to a gene; V was cut back by 7 bases and J by 10 bases. The CDR3 here is CASTYSPRQGVDAQYF. CDR3 nucleotide sequence: TGTGCCAGCACCTACTCCCCCCGACAGGGTGTGGATGCGCAGTATTTT.

The chain has TRBV4-3 and TRBJ2-4, with D perhaps TRBD1 (5 bases). The J call may not be correct, given that the DNA end is closer to TRBJ2-7. The germline V gene encodes CDR1 LGHNA and CDR2 YSLEER. There are 13 residues in the CDR3. The CDR3 region has the DNA TGCGCCAGCAGCCAGGACACCGACGGCGAGCAGTACTTC. Translated, it gives CASSQDTDGEQYF.

V usage is TRBV7-2 and J usage is TRBJ2-1; D not resolved. V was cut by 0 bases and J by 0 bases, with 9 bases left in between. The CDR3 is 16 amino acids. CDR1 and CDR2 (germline): SGHTA, FQGNSA. In DNA, the CDR3 is TGTGCCAGCAGCTTAGCGACTGTCAGCTCCTACAATGAGCAGTTCTTC. It specifies CASSLATVSSYNEQFF.

The J gene is TRBJ2-1, the V gene TRBV20-1; D is ambiguous. Germline V gene lookup returns CDR1 DFQATT and CDR2 SNEGSKA (reference sequence). V shed 7 bases and J shed 3 bases, with 7 bases lying between them. The CDR3 sequence is 11 residues long. CDR3 sequence reads: CSGDFYNEQFF. CDR3 in DNA: TGCAGTGGCGATTTCTACAATGAGCAGTTCTTC.

This clonotype has more than one count but fewer than ten. This chain joins TRBV29-1 and TRBJ2-5; D is unclear. This CDR3 region has 11 residues. Trimming shortened V by 4 bases and J by 5 bases, and 8 bases separated the two germline ends. Germline V gives CDR1 SQVTM, CDR2 ANQGSEA. The CDR3 sequence: CSVGEVETQYF. As DNA, the CDR3 is TGCAGCGTTGGAGAGGTGGAGACCCAGTACTTC.